Each of the 24 T cell receptor beta chains below was sequenced from the same sample in a study of blood T cells in healthy people across ages. Primers used in a second PCR of roughly 6 to 12 cycles were a sample-barcoded 5' primer and a J-beta primer mix. TCRdb analysed the 5' RACE reads with MiXCR anew, one entry per CDR3 protein. The repertoire has roughly 800,000 distinct CDR3 sequences, 58% of them found once; the top ten carry approximately 20%. What was sequenced was blood. The receptors originated from a man under 40 in good health.

This clonotype was found a few times. The genes are TRBV7-2 and TRBJ1-2; 8 positions match TRBD1. Trimming removed 5 bases from V and 8 bases from J; junction bases left unmatched: 10. The CDR3 length is 14 residues. CDR1 is SGHTA, CDR2 FQGNSA, per germline. In nucleotides, the CDR3 is TGTGCCAGCAGCGACCGACAGGGGCTAGGGGGCTACACCTTC. Its translation: CASSDRQGLGGYTF.

The genes are TRBV19 and TRBJ2-7; no definite D call. The DNA end is more similar to TRBJ2-5, so the J call may be wrong. CDR1 is LNHDA and CDR2 is SQIVND in the germline V gene (reference sequence). This CDR3 has 13 residues. CDR3 sequence (DNA): TGTGCCAGTAGTATCGGTATCGGAGAGACCCAGTACTTC. This translates into CASSIGIGETQYF.

A single count supports this clonotype. The chain uses TRBV4-3 and TRBJ1-1; 7 nucleotides line up with TRBD1. Trimming took 0 bases from V and 4 from J; bases not matched to a gene: 8. The CDR3 loop spans 16 amino acids. Germline values: CDR1 LGHNA, CDR2 YSLEER. The DNA for the CDR3 is TGCGCCAGCAGCCAAGAATTTAGGCAGGGGGTCACTGAAGCTTTCTTT. Its protein product is CASSQEFRQGVTEAFF.

This clonotype was picked up a small number of times. The CDR3 bases are TGTGCCAGCAGCAACGGACTAGCGGGACGGCAGTACTTC. This encodes CASSNGLAGRQYF. The chain combines TRBV5-5 with TRBJ2-7, with 12 bases aligning to TRBD2. V lost 4 bases, J lost 9 bases, and 5 bases stayed unmatched. This CDR3 is built from 13 residues. Germline V gene sequence: CDR1 SGHKS, CDR2 YYEKEE (reference sequence).

V is TRBV20-1 and J is TRBJ2-3, with D unresolved. Germline V gives CDR1 DFQATT, CDR2 SNEGSKA (reference sequence). The CDR3 contains 13 residues. V lost 1 base and J lost 5, with 10 bases in between. CDR3 region: CSARVRAGDTQYF. CDR3 sequence (DNA): TGCAGTGCTAGAGTAAGGGCCGGAGATACGCAGTATTTT.

This chain joins TRBV25-1 and TRBJ1-5; D ambiguous. Germline V gene data show CDR1 as MGHDK and CDR2 as SYGVNS. This CDR3 is built from 12 residues. Trimming took off 0 bases at V and 7 bases at J, with 4 bases between the two ends. CDR3 protein: CASSEYEQPQHF. Written as DNA, the CDR3 is TGTGCCAGCAGTGAATATGAGCAGCCCCAGCATTTT.

CDR3 region: CASSYSDLGGANVLTF. CDR3 DNA sequence: TGTGCCAGCAGTTACTCGGATTTGGGTGGGGCCAACGTCCTGACTTTC. V is TRBV6-6 and J is TRBJ2-6; no reliable D call. From germline, CDR1 is MNHNY and CDR2 SVGAGI (reference sequence). Trimming pared 0 bases from V and 3 bases from J, leaving 9 bases between. The CDR3 spans 16 residues.

J is TRBJ2-7 and V is TRBV6-6; no reliable D call. Looked up from germline, CDR1 is MNHNY and CDR2 is SVGAGI (reference sequence). Trimming pared 5 bases from V and 0 bases from J, leaving 8 bases between. The CDR3 covers 13 residues. The CDR3 loop reads CASSDRNSYEQYF. CDR3 sequence (DNA): TGTGCCAGCAGTGATCGGAACTCCTACGAGCAGTACTTC.

This clonotype was picked up a small number of times. V is TRBV11-3 and J is TRBJ2-7; D ambiguous. V was cut by 8 bases and J by 4 bases, with 15 bases left in between. Germline values: CDR1 SGHNT, CDR2 YENEEA. The CDR3 is made up of 13 amino acids. CDR3 coding DNA: TGTGCCAGCCCGTTGACCAAAAATTACGAGCAGTACTTC. It specifies CASPLTKNYEQYF.

The chain couples TRBV12-3 or TRBV12-4 to TRBJ1-2, with 11 bases matching TRBD1. J lost 6 bases, V lost 4 bases, and 10 bases had no gene match. The CDR3 runs 16 residues. In DNA, the CDR3 is TGTGCCAGCAGTTCCTGGACAGGGGGCGTCCCGGATGGCTACACCTTC. It codes for CASSSWTGGVPDGYTF.

On this clonotype: As the CDR3 is not closed by the conserved phenylalanine or tryptophan, this likely results from a read error. This chain's CDR3 is CATSDSDRTNEKLFL. The CDR3 nucleotides read TGTGCCACCAGTGATTCGGACAGAACTAATGAAAAACTGTTTCTT. The chain employs TRBV24-1 and TRBJ1-4, with D possibly being TRBD1 (6 bases). This CDR3 comprises 15 residues. Trimming left V 2 bases short and J 1 base short, with 7 bases between. The germline V gene encodes CDR1 KGHDR and CDR2 SFDVKD.

This clonotype was found a few times. The chain couples TRBV29-1 to TRBJ2-5; D gene uncertain. Between the trimmed V and J ends, which lost 7 bases and 4 bases, there was a span of 16 bases. Per germline, CDR1 SQVTM and CDR2 ANQGSEA. This CDR3 contains 13 residues. The CDR3 sequence: CSGGVPGGETQYF. CDR3 coding DNA: TGCAGCGGCGGCGTTCCGGGCGGAGAGACCCAGTACTTC.

The chain is built from TRBV6-2 or TRBV6-3 and TRBJ1-1; a possible D gene is TRBD1 (5 bases). This CDR3 is built from 16 residues. Germline V gene data show CDR1 as MNHEY and CDR2 as SVGEGT. V gave up 11 bases and J gave up 1 base, with 23 bases separating them. As DNA, the CDR3 is TGTGCCGGTGGGGCCGGCCGACGGGGAGGGAACACTGAAGCTTTCTTT. Translation: CAGGAGRRGGNTEAFF.

The chain links TRBV25-1 to TRBJ1-2; D gene uncertain. V lost 4 bases, J lost 2 bases, and 14 bases lay in between. Germline CDR1 is MGHDK and CDR2 is SYGVNS. This CDR3 has 15 amino acids. CDR3 sequence reads: CASSGYSATNYGYTF. The CDR3 region has the DNA TGTGCCAGCAGTGGCTACAGCGCAACCAACTATGGCTACACCTTC.

The rearrangement joins TRBV7-2 to TRBJ2-3; no clear D gene. Between the trimmed V and J ends, which lost 1 base and 4 bases, there was a span of 9 bases. This CDR3 has 14 amino acids. Germline lookup yields CDR1 SGHTA and CDR2 FQGNSA. This CDR3 is CASSLVVKADTQYF. The CDR3 nucleotides are TGTGCCAGCAGCTTAGTGGTTAAGGCAGATACGCAGTATTTT.

This clonotype was observed a few times. The rearrangement uses TRBV7-3 and TRBJ1-1, with TRBD1 matching 9 bases. The junction had 17 bases not matched to a gene; V was cut back by 8 bases and J by 4 bases. Per the germline V gene, CDR1 is SGHTA and CDR2 is FQGTGA. There are 17 residues in the CDR3. In DNA, the CDR3 is TGTGCCAGCGGCCGGGACAGGGAGAGATCCAGCGGCACTGAAGCTTTCTTT. Amino acid sequence: CASGRDRERSSGTEAFF.

In its sample, this clonotype was seen many times. The V gene is TRBV7-2, the J gene TRBJ1-2; TRBD1 might be the D (6 bases). The germline gives CDR1 SGHTA, CDR2 FQGNSA. V gave up 5 bases and J gave up 3 bases, with 16 bases separating them. This CDR3 region has 15 residues. In DNA, the CDR3 is TGTGCCAGCAGCCTCTCCCTCTCAGGGGACTATGGCTACACCTTC. Translated: CASSLSLSGDYGYTF.

With regard to this clonotype: A much larger clone sits a single nucleotide away, making a read error possible. V and J are TRBV9 and TRBJ2-2; D perhaps matches TRBD1 (6 bases). The CDR3 runs to 14 residues. Germline V gene sequence: CDR1 SGDLS, CDR2 YYNGEE. CDR3 nucleotide sequence: TGTGTCAGCAGCGCCCACAGGGCCGCCGGGGAGCTGTTTTTT. Protein: CVSSAHRAAGELFF.

This chain uses TRBV27 with TRBJ1-5; possibly TRBD1 for D (6 bases). The CDR3 totals 12 residues. Germline CDR1 reads MNHEY; CDR2 reads SMNVEV (reference sequence). With 6 bases removed from V and 4 bases from J, the gap between germline ends came to 7 bases. CDR3 nucleotide sequence: TGTGCCAGCAGGGACAGAAATCAGCCCCAGCATTTT. This translates into CASRDRNQPQHF.

The chain joins TRBV29-1 to TRBJ2-2; D not certain. Trimming shortened V by 2 bases and J by 5 bases, and 6 bases separated the two germline ends. This CDR3 has 12 amino acids. The germline V gene has CDR1 SQVTM and CDR2 ANQGSEA. Written as DNA, the CDR3 is TGCAGCGTTGAATTGGGGACCGGGGAGCTGTTTTTT. Translating gives CSVELGTGELFF.

The rearrangement links TRBV5-1 to TRBJ1-2, with TRBD1 matching over 8 bases. Germline V gene lookup returns CDR1 SGHRS and CDR2 YFSETQ. V was pared by 4 bases and J by 3 bases, with 5 bases of the junction left unmatched. This CDR3 comprises 14 residues. This CDR3 reads CASSAGQVHYGYTF. CDR3 nucleotides: TGCGCCAGCAGCGCGGGACAGGTCCACTATGGCTACACCTTC.

This clonotype appeared many times. This sequence joins TRBV3-1 and TRBJ2-3; D is uncertain. The ends were cut back, 4 bases at V and 4 bases at J, with 3 bases in the middle. CDR3 length equals 11 residues. Germline V gene sequence: CDR1 LGHDT, CDR2 YNNKEL (reference sequence). As DNA, the CDR3 is TGTGCCAGCAGCCGAGCAGATACGCAGTATTTT. It specifies CASSRADTQYF.

V and J are TRBV29-1 and TRBJ1-2; possible D gene TRBD1, 5 bases. In germline, CDR1 is SQVTM, CDR2 ANQGSEA. The V end lost 1 base, the J end lost 2 bases, and 23 bases lay between the germline ends. The CDR3 is made up of 18 amino acids. This CDR3 is CSVEVTQAAGLLNYGYTF. As DNA, the CDR3 is TGCAGCGTTGAAGTGACACAGGCCGCTGGTCTCCTAAACTATGGCTACACCTTC.

This clonotype was counted a few times. The gene calls are TRBV9 and TRBJ2-3; 7 bases align to TRBD2. Germline V gives CDR1 SGDLS, CDR2 YYNGEE. CDR3 length: 15 residues. Trimming at V came to 3 bases and at J to 4 bases, leaving 8 bases not matched to a gene. The CDR3, as DNA: TGTGCCAGCAGCGGGAGCGGGATTCAGGCAGATACGCAGTATTTT. Residues: CASSGSGIQADTQYF.